This is a list of T cell receptor beta chains from one sample in a study of graft-versus-host responses after intestinal transplantation. Antigens for these TCRs are unknown. Only in-frame clones appear in the TCRdb table, and some are missing; sequencing was by immunoSEQ multiplex PCR. The sample has approximately 100,000 clones; approximately 93% are singletons. The sequencing used unstimulated CD8+ T cells sorted from spleen or lymph node cells, collected before intestinal transplant. These receptors were taken from a human donor who received an intestinal transplant. Both conserved end residues are part of each CDR3. The order of the fields is J gene, D gene, V gene, clone size, CDR3 protein, CDR3 DNA. The D gene is left open where the match is weak. Not every row has a clone size; where given, it reads once, few, many or a size class.

TRBJ2-3 TRBD2 TRBV10-2 . CASRELAGGFTDTQYF TGCGCCAGCAGGGAATTAGCGGGGGGTTTCACAGATACGCAGTATTTT
TRBJ2-2 . TRBV21-1 . CASSKDTGELFF TGTGCCAGCAGCAAAGACACCGGGGAGCTGTTTTTT
TRBJ2-1 . TRBV9 . CASSVAAGPGEQFF TGTGCCAGCAGCGTAGCCGCAGGCCCGGGCGAGCAGTTCTTC
TRBJ2-1 TRBD2 TRBV11-3 . CASSDRGGLIEQFF TGTGCCAGCAGCGACCGGGGGGGGCTTATTGAGCAGTTCTTC
TRBJ2-3 . TRBV7-7 . CASSNRRRELDTQYF TGTGCCAGCAGCAACAGAAGGCGAGAGTTAGATACGCAGTATTTT
TRBJ1-1 TRBD1 TRBV6-1 . CASSEGQGSDTEAFF TGTGCCAGCAGTGAAGGACAGGGAAGCGACACTGAAGCTTTCTTT
TRBJ2-5 . TRBV19 . CATSAQETQYF TGTGCCACCTCCGCCCAAGAGACCCAGTACTTC
TRBJ1-1 . TRBV6-5 . CASSTTGQKAFF TGTGCCAGCAGCACGACGGGGCAGAAAGCTTTCTTT
TRBJ2-2 . TRBV9 . CASSVAGGRAGELFF TGTGCCAGCAGCGTAGCGGGGGGCCGGGCCGGGGAGCTGTTTTTT
TRBJ2-5 . TRBV4-1 . CASSQEYAAAGETQYF TGCGCCAGCAGCCAAGAATACGCGGCCGCAGGGGAGACCCAGTACTTC
TRBJ2-1 TRBD2 TRBV13 . CASSHGLAGDEQFF TGTGCCAGCAGCCACGGACTAGCGGGGGATGAGCAGTTCTTC
TRBJ2-7 . TRBV5-5 . CASSWNGNSEQYF TGTGCCAGCAGCTGGAACGGGAACTCGGAGCAGTACTTC
TRBJ1-1 TRBD1 TRBV6-5 . CASTGTASEEDEAFF TGTGCCAGCACCGGGACAGCTTCTGAGGAGGATGAAGCTTTCTTT
TRBJ2-3 TRBD2 TRBV27 once CASSFIAGGLDTQYF TGTGCCAGCAGTTTTATAGCGGGGGGGCTGGATACGCAGTATTTT
TRBJ2-6 . TRBV27 . CASSLRLSGANVLTF TGTGCCAGCAGTTTACGACTCTCTGGGGCCAACGTCCTGACTTTC
TRBJ2-7 TRBD1 TRBV7-2 . CASSLGTGGHEQYF TGTGCCAGCAGCTTGGGCACAGGGGGCCACGAGCAGTACTTC
TRBJ1-5 . TRBV15 once CATGYGLNQPQHF TGTGCCACCGGGTATGGGCTTAATCAGCCCCAGCATTTT
TRBJ1-2 TRBD1 TRBV18 . CASSPRRGLPGYTF TGTGCCAGCTCACCTAGGAGGGGGCTCCCTGGCTACACCTTC
TRBJ2-3 . TRBV27 . CASSLLQGRGTDTQYF TGTGCCAGCAGTTTACTCCAGGGACGAGGGACAGATACGCAGTATTTT